Sequencing of this TCR beta chain was carried out in a study of T cells expressing NK-cell markers. Study-level information: The study drew TCR beta repertoires from sorted CD3+CD56+NKG2C+, CD3+CD56+NKG2C- and CD3+CD56-NKG2C+ T cells. Among eight sequenced donors, seven carried HCMV seropositivity while one was seronegative. The study's findings and limits: Dominance of the CD3+CD56-NKG2C+ fraction by these clonotypes also held in a handful of donors.

CDR3 length: 13 residues. Germline-derived CDR1 and CDR2 are KGHDR and SFDVKD. As regards this clonotype: As yet, its antigen is unknown.

Making the TCR beta cDNA relied on 5'RACE template switching with UMIs. TCRdb reprocessed the 5' RACE reads and reports one entry per CDR3 protein, with no DNA. The ten top clones account for approximately 1.4%, within a sample of about half a million distinct CDR3 sequences. The rearrangement uses TRBV24-1 and TRBJ2-5; absent DNA, TCRdb's TRBD1 call cannot be checked. Sequencing was performed on blood T cells: a sorted CD56 or NKG2C T cell subset, CD4+ or CD8+ T cells, or bulk PBMC T cells (not recorded which). The sequence was collected from a woman aged 50 to 65 in good health. This chain's CDR3 is CATSDFRDETQYF.